The present entry profiles one T cell receptor (beta chain) with its context. What it binds is unknown. Time point denoted: patch test 3, about 24 weeks after DPC sensitization. Treatment noted: therapeutic diphenylcyclopropenone sensitization with weekly scalp DPC. V lost 4 bases to trimming and J lost 5 bases, with 14 bases between them. The CDR3 sequence is 14 residues long. Germline-derived CDR1 and CDR2 are SNHLY and FYNNEI. TCRdb re-called the RACE reads with MiXCR, one entry per CDR3 protein. The profile shows 90,000 to 110,000 distinct CDR3 sequences, 30% to 35% of them singletons. The data were taken from a study of human T cells and chemical hapten exposure. Study conclusions and caveats: Unchanged with DPC sensitization were TCRs above 1 in 1000 frequency.

Sequences were derived from whole blood, sampled in connection with sensitization to the hapten diphenylcyclopropenone (DPC). The source of this sequence is a man aged 40-49 years with alopecia areata. Some clones in this sample may be carry-over from other donors' samples. V gene TRBV2 combines with J gene TRBJ1-1; possible D gene TRBD1, 6 bases. The CDR3 sequence is CASSGGQGGTEAFF. In DNA form, the CDR3 reads TGTGCCAGCAGTGGGGGGCAGGGTGGAACTGAAGCTTTCTTT. Based on the CDR3 plus reference TRBV2 and TRBJ1-1, the full variable domain is EPEVTQTPSHQVTQMGQEVILRCVPISNHLYFYWYRQILGQKVEFLVSFYNNEISEKSEIFDDQFSVERPDGSNFTLKIRSTKLEDSAMYFCASSGGQGGTEAFFGQGTRLTVV.